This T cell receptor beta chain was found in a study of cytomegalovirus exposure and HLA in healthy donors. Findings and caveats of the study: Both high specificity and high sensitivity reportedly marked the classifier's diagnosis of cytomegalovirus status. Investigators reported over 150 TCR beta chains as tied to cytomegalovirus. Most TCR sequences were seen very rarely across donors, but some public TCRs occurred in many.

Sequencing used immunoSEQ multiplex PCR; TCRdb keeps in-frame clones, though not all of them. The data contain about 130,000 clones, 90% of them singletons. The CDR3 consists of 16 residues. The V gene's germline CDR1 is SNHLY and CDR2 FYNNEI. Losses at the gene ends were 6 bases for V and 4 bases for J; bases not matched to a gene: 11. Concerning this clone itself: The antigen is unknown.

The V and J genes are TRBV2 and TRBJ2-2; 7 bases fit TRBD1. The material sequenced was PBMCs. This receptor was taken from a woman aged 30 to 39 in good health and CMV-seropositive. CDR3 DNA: TGTGCCAGCAGAGTACAGGGGATGGGGTCCACCGGGGAGCTGTTTTTT. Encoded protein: CASRVQGMGSTGELFF.